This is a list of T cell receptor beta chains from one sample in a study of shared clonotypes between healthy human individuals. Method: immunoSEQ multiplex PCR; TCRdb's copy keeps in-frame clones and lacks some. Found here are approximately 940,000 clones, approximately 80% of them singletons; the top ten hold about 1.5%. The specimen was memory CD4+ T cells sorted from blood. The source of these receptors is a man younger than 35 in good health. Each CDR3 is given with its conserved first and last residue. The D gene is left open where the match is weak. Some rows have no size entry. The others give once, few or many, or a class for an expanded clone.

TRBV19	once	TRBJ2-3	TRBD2	TGTGCCAGTAGTGTCAGACTAGCGGGGGGACTTGGGGCGCAGTATTTT	CASSVRLAGGLGAQYF
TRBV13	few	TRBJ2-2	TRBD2	TGTGCCAGCAGCACCAGCGGGACTAGCGCCGCGAACACCGGGGAGCTGTTTTTT	CASSTSGTSAANTGELFF
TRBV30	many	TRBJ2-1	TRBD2	TGTGCCTGCCCAACGGGTCTAGCGGGAGACAATGAGCAGTTCTTC	CACPTGLAGDNEQFF
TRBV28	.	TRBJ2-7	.	TGTGCCAGCAGGGTCCCCGGGACACTCTACGAGCAGTACTTC	CASRVPGTLYEQYF
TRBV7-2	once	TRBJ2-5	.	TGTGCCAGCAGCATAAAGGGGGGGCAGTGGGAGACCCAGTACTTC	CASSIKGGQWETQYF
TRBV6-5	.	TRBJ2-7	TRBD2	TGTGCCAGCAGTCCCGCAGGCGGGGGGGCCTCCGAGCAGTACTTC	CASSPAGGGASEQYF
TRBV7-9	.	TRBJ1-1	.	TGTGCCAGCAGCTTATCGTCATCGGTATCGGAAGCTTTCTTT	CASSLSSSVSEAFF
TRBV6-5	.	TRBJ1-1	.	TGTGCCAGCAGCCAGGGAGGGGTTAGGACTGAAGCTTTCTTT	CASSQGGVRTEAFF
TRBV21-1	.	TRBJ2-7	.	TGTGCCAGCAGCAGAGGACAGGGTGACTACGAGCAGTACTTC	CASSRGQGDYEQYF
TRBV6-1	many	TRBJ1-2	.	TGTGCCAGCAGTGAAGCCGTAAGGGGAAGAGACTATGGCTACACCTTC	CASSEAVRGRDYGYTF
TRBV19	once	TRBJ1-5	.	TGTGCCAGTAGTATAAGTATCAATCAGCCCCAGCATTTT	CASSISINQPQHF
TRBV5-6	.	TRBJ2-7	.	TGTGCCAGCAGCGCCTTCACTAGCTACGAGCAGTACTTC	CASSAFTSYEQYF
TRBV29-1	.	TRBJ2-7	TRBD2	TGCAGCGTTGAGGGACAGGGGGGACTAGCGGGAGTCTACGAGCAGTACTTC	CSVEGQGGLAGVYEQYF
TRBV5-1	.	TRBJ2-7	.	TGCGCCAGCAGCCCTAGTGGGGCCCTCTACGAGCAGTACTTC	CASSPSGALYEQYF
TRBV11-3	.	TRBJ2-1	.	TGTGCCAGCAGCTCCCGATGGGCGTCGGGGGGCTCCGGTAATGAGCAGTTCTTC	CASSSRWASGGSGNEQFF
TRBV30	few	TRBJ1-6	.	TGTGCCTGGAACCAGGGCTCTAATTCACCCCTCCACTTT	CAWNQGSNSPLHF
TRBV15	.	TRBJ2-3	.	TGTGCCACCAGCAGAGATGGCAGGGCCAGCACAGATACGCAGTATTTT	CATSRDGRASTDTQYF
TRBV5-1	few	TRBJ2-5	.	TGCGCCAGCAGCTTGGCTCGCCAAGAGACCCAGTACTTC	CASSLARQETQYF
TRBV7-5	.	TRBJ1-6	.	TGTGCCAGCAGCTTGGGGCAGGGACATTCACCCCTCCACTTT	CASSLGQGHSPLHF
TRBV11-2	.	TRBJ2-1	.	TGTGCCAGCAGCTTCGGGACAAGAAGCTACAATGAGCAGTTCTTC	CASSFGTRSYNEQFF
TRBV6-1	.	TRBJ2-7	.	TGTGCCAGCAGTGAAAGGTCTGGACCCCCCTACGAGCAGTACTTC	CASSERSGPPYEQYF
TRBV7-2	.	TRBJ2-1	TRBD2	TGTGCCAGCAGCCTTGCTCTGGCGGGAGGGCCCGATGAGCAGTTCTTC	CASSLALAGGPDEQFF
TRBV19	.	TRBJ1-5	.	TGTGCCAGTAGTCTGGGGTATCAGCCCCAGCATTTT	CASSLGYQPQHF
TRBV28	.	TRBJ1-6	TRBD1	TGTGCCAGCAGTGAGTCGGGACAGATTTATAATTCACCCCTCCACTTT	CASSESGQIYNSPLHF
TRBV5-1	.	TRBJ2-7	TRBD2	TGCGCCAGCAGCTTGGGCAGGGAGGGCTACGAGCAGTACTTC	CASSLGREGYEQYF
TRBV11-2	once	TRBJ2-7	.	TGTGCCAGCAGCTTAGGCCAGACCTACGAGCAGTACTTC	CASSLGQTYEQYF
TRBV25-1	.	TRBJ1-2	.	TGTGCCAGCAGTCCTTCGGACAACTCTAACTATGGCTACACCTTC	CASSPSDNSNYGYTF
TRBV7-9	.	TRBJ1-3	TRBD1	TGTGCCAGCAGCCTCCGGGACAGGGTATATTTT	CASSLRDRVYF